The rows below give T cell receptor beta chains drawn from one sample of a study of blood T cell repertoires in COVID-19. Clones were sequenced by immunoSEQ multiplex PCR, and TCRdb holds only the in-frame ones, with some missing. The table has 200,000 to 300,000 clones, about nine tenths seen once. The sample was PBMCs or T cells enriched from blood (not recorded which). These TCRs come from a woman in her 40s with acute COVID-19. Both conserved end residues are part of each CDR3. A D gene is named only where the DNA matches it firmly. Expanded clones are given a class, and other clones once, few, many or no size at all.

clone_size	d_call	j_call	v_call	cdr3_aa	cdr3_nt
.	TRBD1	TRBJ1-1	TRBV10-3	CAISGDSSAFF	TGTGCCATCAGTGGGGACAGTTCAGCTTTCTTT
.	.	TRBJ1-2	TRBV27	CASSLDRSTYGYTF	TGTGCCAGCAGTTTGGACAGAAGTACCTATGGCTACACCTTC
.	.	TRBJ1-2	TRBV9	CASSVAPQVRYGYTF	TGTGCCAGCAGCGTAGCTCCGCAGGTGAGATATGGCTACACCTTC
.	.	TRBJ1-1	TRBV9	CASSIGLTGKDTEAFF	TGTGCCAGCAGCATAGGACTAACCGGGAAAGACACTGAAGCTTTCTTT
.	TRBD2	TRBJ2-7	TRBV27	CASSLGGSDYEQYF	TGTGCCAGCAGCCTCGGGGGGAGCGACTACGAGCAGTACTTC
few	TRBD1	TRBJ1-5	TRBV27	CASSLTGGQPQHF	TGTGCCAGCAGTTTGACAGGGGGGCAGCCCCAGCATTTT
.	TRBD1	TRBJ2-2	TRBV18	CASSPLDRAGELFF	TGTGCCAGCTCACCTCTTGACAGGGCCGGGGAGCTGTTTTTT
.	.	TRBJ1-1	TRBV27	CASSYQGLTEAFF	TGTGCCAGCAGTTATCAGGGGTTGACTGAAGCTTTCTTT
.	TRBD1	TRBJ1-6	TRBV27	CASTDRGWGVYSPLHF	TGTGCCAGCACGGACAGGGGGTGGGGGGTTTATTCACCCCTCCACTTT
.	.	TRBJ2-2	TRBV6-1	CASSETAITGELFF	TGTGCCAGCAGTGAAACCGCGATCACCGGGGAGCTGTTTTTT
.	.	TRBJ1-2	TRBV4-2	CASSPGTAGDSNYGYTF	TGTGCCAGCAGTCCTGGAACCGCAGGGGATTCTAACTATGGCTACACCTTC
.	TRBD2	TRBJ2-1	TRBV11-3	CASSFALSGRAYNEQFF	TGTGCCAGCAGCTTTGCCCTTAGCGGGAGGGCTTACAATGAGCAGTTCTTC
.	TRBD2	TRBJ2-1	TRBV11-3	CASSFLAGESRNEQFF	TGTGCCAGCAGCTTTCTAGCGGGGGAAAGTCGCAATGAGCAGTTCTTC
.	.	TRBJ2-1	TRBV7-2	CASSLVAAKGINEQFF	TGTGCCAGCAGCTTAGTAGCGGCTAAGGGGATCAATGAGCAGTTCTTC
.	TRBD2	TRBJ2-3	TRBV5-1	CASSLTSGRTDTQYF	TGCGCCAGCAGCCTGACTAGCGGGAGGACAGATACGCAGTATTTT
.	TRBD2	TRBJ2-7	TRBV3-1/TRBV3-2	CASRSGLAGSYEQYF	TGTGCCAGCAGGTCGGGACTAGCGGGCTCCTACGAGCAGTACTTC
.	.	TRBJ2-5	TRBV10-3	CAISESEGIGETQYF	TGTGCCATCAGTGAGTCGGAGGGGATCGGGGAGACCCAGTACTTC
.	TRBD1	TRBJ1-2	TRBV30	CAWRPTGYGYTF	TGTGCCTGGAGACCGACAGGGTATGGCTACACCTTC
.	TRBD2	TRBJ2-1	TRBV7-2	CASSAASGGLYNEQFF	TGTGCCAGCAGCGCGGCTAGCGGGGGTCTCTACAATGAGCAGTTCTTC
.	.	TRBJ1-6	TRBV2	CASIHRADNSPLHF	TGTGCCAGCATTCACAGGGCTGATAATTCACCCCTCCACTTT
.	.	TRBJ2-5	TRBV11-2	CASSRSGGRQETQYF	TGTGCCAGCAGCCGATCTGGGGGCCGACAAGAGACCCAGTACTTC
.	.	TRBJ1-4	TRBV5-1	CASSLRNSNEKLFF	TGCGCCAGCAGCCTCCGTAACAGTAATGAAAAACTGTTTTTT
.	.	TRBJ1-1	TRBV30	CAWSTMGAGDTEAFF	TGTGCCTGGAGTACAATGGGGGCAGGGGACACTGAAGCTTTCTTT